This passage covers 14 T cell receptor beta chains from one sample sequenced in a study of blood T cell repertoires in COVID-19. Assay used: immunoSEQ multiplex PCR; TCRdb lists only in-frame clones, some missing. The repertoire consists of more than 85,000 clones, with about nine tenths occurring once and the leading ten covering 1.9%. The material sequenced was peripheral blood. Receptors were obtained from a woman aged 45-59 years with COVID-19, enrolled during active disease.

The chain links TRBV10-3 to TRBJ2-3; 7 positions agree with TRBD2. CDR1 ENHRY and CDR2 SYGVKD come from the germline V gene. CDR3 length: 13 amino acids. With 11 bases clipped from V and 8 bases from J, the junction kept 13 bases outside the gene matches. The CDR3 protein is CASYTGGYGTQYF. DNA for the CDR3: TGTGCCTCCTACACCGGGGGGTACGGTACGCAGTATTTT.

The chain uses TRBV27 and TRBJ1-2, with D possibly being TRBD1 (6 bases). Per the germline V gene, CDR1 is MNHEY and CDR2 is SMNVEV (reference sequence). This CDR3 contains 12 residues. Trimming shortened V by 3 bases and J by 6 bases, and 8 bases separated the two germline ends. CDR3 loop: CASSFRGNGYTF. The CDR3 region has the DNA TGTGCCAGCAGTTTCAGGGGAAATGGCTACACCTTC.

The gene calls are TRBV27 and TRBJ1-2; D call uncertain. The germline CDR1 and CDR2 sequences are MNHEY and SMNVEV (reference sequence). The V end was cut by 3 bases, the J end by 4 bases, with 9 bases between. The CDR3 sequence is 13 residues long. The CDR3 nucleotides are TGTGCCAGCAGTTTCGGGGATACCTATGGCTACACCTTC. Protein product: CASSFGDTYGYTF.

This chain joins TRBV2 and TRBJ1-2; D may be TRBD1 (5 bases). Germline CDR1 and CDR2: SNHLY and FYNNEI. The CDR3 has 13 residues. Trimming took 7 bases from V and 3 from J, leaving 12 bases between them. Here the CDR3 DNA reads TGTGCCAGCAACTCCGACAGATACTATGGCTACACCTTC. Protein product: CASNSDRYYGYTF.

The chain has TRBV27 and TRBJ1-5, with unresolved D. The CDR3 spans 14 residues. The germline V gene has CDR1 MNHEY and CDR2 SMNVEV (reference sequence). Trimming removed 4 bases at V and 0 bases at J, with 7 bases between. CDR3: CASSYGDSNQPQHF. In DNA form, the CDR3 reads TGTGCCAGCAGTTATGGAGATAGCAATCAGCCCCAGCATTTT.

This clone appeared a few times. In nucleotides, the CDR3 is TGTGCCAGCAGCCACAAGGCGGGTGAAGCTTTCTTT. Encoded protein: CASSHKAGEAFF. The rearrangement joins TRBV14 to TRBJ1-1; D call uncertain. Germline CDR1 and CDR2: SGHDN and FVKESK. V was shortened by 3 bases and J by 7 bases, with 9 bases between the two germline ends. The length of the CDR3 is 12 residues.

The chain recombines TRBV19 with TRBJ1-2; 7 bases match TRBD1. The CDR3 length is 12 residues. CDR1 and CDR2 (germline): LNHDA, SQIVND (reference sequence). V lost 4 bases to trimming and J lost 8 bases; unmatched junction nucleotides: 4. The CDR3 region is CASSRDRVGYTF. CDR3 nucleotide sequence: TGTGCCAGTAGTAGAGACAGGGTCGGCTACACCTTC.

The rearrangement links TRBV11-3 to TRBJ2-2; a weak D match, TRBD1 (6 bases). CDR1 is SGHNT and CDR2 is YENEEA in the germline V gene. Between the trimmed V and J ends, which lost 3 bases and 5 bases, there was a span of 10 bases. The CDR3 spans 14 residues. The CDR3 DNA follows: TGTGCCAGCAGCTTCCTTCAGGGGACCGGGGAGCTGTTTTTT. Translating gives CASSFLQGTGELFF.

The chain links TRBV9 to TRBJ1-2, with a tentative D call TRBD1 (6 bases). The CDR3 is made up of 15 amino acids. Per the germline V gene, CDR1 is SGDLS and CDR2 is YYNGEE. V lost 4 bases and J 3 bases, leaving 16 bases between the germline ends. The CDR3 nucleotides read TGTGCCAGCAGCCCGACAGGACAAGCTCACTATGGCTACACCTTC. It translates to CASSPTGQAHYGYTF.

The chain carries TRBV15 and TRBJ2-2; D uncertain. Trimming removed 0 bases at V and 6 bases at J, with 5 bases between. The CDR3 covers 13 residues. The germline gives CDR1 LNHNV, CDR2 YYDKDF (reference sequence). The CDR3 DNA reads TGTGCCACCAGCAGAGATGAGGCCGGGGAGCTGTTTTTT. Translation: CATSRDEAGELFF.

The rearrangement links TRBV11-3 to TRBJ2-5; TRBD1 matches at 8 bases. V lost 5 bases, J lost 6 bases, and 8 bases stayed unmatched. This CDR3 comprises 14 residues. Germline V lookup: CDR1 SGHNT, CDR2 YENEEA. CDR3 nucleotides: TGTGCCAGCAGCCAAAGGACAGGGTGGCAGACCCAGTACTTC. The encoded protein is CASSQRTGWQTQYF.

The chain uses TRBV10-2 and TRBJ2-2, with TRBD2 identical over 8 bases. Per germline, CDR1 WSHSY and CDR2 SAAADI. The CDR3 is made up of 15 amino acids. After removal of 0 bases from V and 6 bases from J, the junction contained 3 bases not matched to a gene. The CDR3 bases are TGCGCCAGCAGTGAGTCTAGCGGGGTAGCCGGGGAGCTGTTTTTT. Amino acid sequence: CASSESSGVAGELFF.

The gene calls are TRBV18 and TRBJ2-1, with 12 bases aligning to TRBD1. V shed 0 bases, J shed 9 bases, and the junction held 3 bases outside the gene matches. The germline CDR1 and CDR2 sequences are KGHSH and LQKENI. CDR3 length: 15 amino acids. CDR3 DNA: TGTGCCAGCTCACCACCGGGACAGGGGGCTGTTGAGCAGTTCTTC. This gives the protein CASSPPGQGAVEQFF.

The chain combines TRBV29-1 with TRBJ1-2; D is undetermined. Germline assignment: CDR1 SQVTM and CDR2 ANQGSEA. The length of the CDR3 is 13 residues. V was shortened by 5 bases and J by 0 bases, with 10 bases between the two germline ends. In nucleotides, the CDR3 is TGCAGCGTTCTCGACGGAGCTAACTATGGCTACACCTTC. As protein: CSVLDGANYGYTF.